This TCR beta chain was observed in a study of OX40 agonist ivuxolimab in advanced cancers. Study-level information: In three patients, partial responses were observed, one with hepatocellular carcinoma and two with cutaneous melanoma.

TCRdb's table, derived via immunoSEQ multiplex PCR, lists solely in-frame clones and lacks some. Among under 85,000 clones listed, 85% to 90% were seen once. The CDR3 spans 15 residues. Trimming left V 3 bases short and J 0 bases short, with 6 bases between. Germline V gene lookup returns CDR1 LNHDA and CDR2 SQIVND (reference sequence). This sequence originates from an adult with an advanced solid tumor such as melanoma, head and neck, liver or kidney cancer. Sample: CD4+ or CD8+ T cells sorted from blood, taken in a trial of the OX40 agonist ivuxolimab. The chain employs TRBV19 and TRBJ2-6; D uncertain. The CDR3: CASSMGSSGANVLTF. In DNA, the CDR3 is TGTGCCAGTAGTATGGGCAGCTCTGGGGCCAACGTCCTGACTTTC.